Included here is one T cell receptor (beta chain) sequence, with context. cDNA encoding TCR beta was synthesized via 5'RACE template switching incorporating UMIs. From its re-call of the 5' RACE reads, TCRdb lists each CDR3 protein once, without DNA. This listing includes a few hundred thousand distinct CDR3 sequences. The sample belongs to a study of T cells expressing NK-cell markers. There are 14 residues in the CDR3. Germline V gene data show CDR1 as SGHTA and CDR2 as FQGNSA. The chain joins TRBV7-2 to TRBJ1-5. The sequenced sample was blood T cells: a sorted CD56 or NKG2C T cell subset, CD4+ or CD8+ T cells, or bulk PBMC T cells (not recorded which). This sequence originates from a man between 18 and 35 years old in good health. The CDR3 loop is CASSLAWGPQPQHF.